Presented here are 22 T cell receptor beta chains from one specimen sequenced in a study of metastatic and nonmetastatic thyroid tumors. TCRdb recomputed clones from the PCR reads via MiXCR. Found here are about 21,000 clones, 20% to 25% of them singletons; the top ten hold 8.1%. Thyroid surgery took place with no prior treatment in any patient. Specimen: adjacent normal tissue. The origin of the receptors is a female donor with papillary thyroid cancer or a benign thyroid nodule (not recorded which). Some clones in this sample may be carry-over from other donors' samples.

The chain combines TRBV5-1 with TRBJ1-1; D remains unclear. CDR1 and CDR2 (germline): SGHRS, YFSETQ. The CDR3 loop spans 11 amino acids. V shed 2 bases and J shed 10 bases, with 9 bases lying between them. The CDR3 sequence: CASSFASGAFF. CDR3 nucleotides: TGCGCCAGCAGCTTCGCAAGTGGAGCTTTCTTT.

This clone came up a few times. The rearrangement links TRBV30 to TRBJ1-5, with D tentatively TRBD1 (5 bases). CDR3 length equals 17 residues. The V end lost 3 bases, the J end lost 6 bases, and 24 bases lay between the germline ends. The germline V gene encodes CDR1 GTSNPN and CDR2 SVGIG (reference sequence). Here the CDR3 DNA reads TGTGCCTGGAGCCTTTCGAGGGGTTTGAGTTTCGGTCAGCCCCAGCATTTT. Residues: CAWSLSRGLSFGQPQHF.

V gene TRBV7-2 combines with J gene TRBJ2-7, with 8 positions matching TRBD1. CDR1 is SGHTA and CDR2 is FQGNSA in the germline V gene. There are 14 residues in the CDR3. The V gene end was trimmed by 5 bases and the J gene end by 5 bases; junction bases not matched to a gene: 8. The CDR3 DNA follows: TGTGCCAGCAGCCCAGATCAGGGGGCGGACGAGCAGTACTTC. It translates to CASSPDQGADEQYF.

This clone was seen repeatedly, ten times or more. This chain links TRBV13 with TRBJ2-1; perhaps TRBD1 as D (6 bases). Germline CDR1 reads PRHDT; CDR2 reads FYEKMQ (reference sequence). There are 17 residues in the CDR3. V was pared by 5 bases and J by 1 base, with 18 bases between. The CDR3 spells CASSKNGGQPSYNEQFF. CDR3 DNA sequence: TGTGCCAGCAGCAAGAACGGCGGACAGCCTTCCTACAATGAGCAGTTCTTC.

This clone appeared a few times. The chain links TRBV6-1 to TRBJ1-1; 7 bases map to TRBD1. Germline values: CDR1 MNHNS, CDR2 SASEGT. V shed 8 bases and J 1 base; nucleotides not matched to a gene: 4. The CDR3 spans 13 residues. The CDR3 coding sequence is TGTGCCAGCCGCAGGGGGTCGAACACTGAAGCTTTCTTT. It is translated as CASRRGSNTEAFF.

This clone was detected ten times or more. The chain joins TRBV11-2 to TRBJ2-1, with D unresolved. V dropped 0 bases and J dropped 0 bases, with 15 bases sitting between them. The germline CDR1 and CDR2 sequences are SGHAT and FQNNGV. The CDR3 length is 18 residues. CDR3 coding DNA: TGTGCCAGCAGCTTAGAATATGGGCGGCCCAACTCCTACAATGAGCAGTTCTTC. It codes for CASSLEYGRPNSYNEQFF.

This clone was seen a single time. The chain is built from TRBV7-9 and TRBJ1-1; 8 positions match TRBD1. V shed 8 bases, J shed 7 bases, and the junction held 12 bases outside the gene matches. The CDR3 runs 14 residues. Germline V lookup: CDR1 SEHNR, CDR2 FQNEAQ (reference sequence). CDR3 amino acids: CASGMQGAGGEAFF. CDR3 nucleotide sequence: TGTGCCAGCGGCATGCAGGGGGCAGGCGGTGAAGCTTTCTTT.

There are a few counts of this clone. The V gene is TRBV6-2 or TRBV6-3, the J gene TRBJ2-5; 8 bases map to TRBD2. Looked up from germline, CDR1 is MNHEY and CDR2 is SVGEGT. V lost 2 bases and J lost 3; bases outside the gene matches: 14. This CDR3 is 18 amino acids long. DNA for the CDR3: TGTGCCAGCAGTTACCCCAGAGGGCAAGTAGCGGGAAAAGAGACCCAGTACTTC. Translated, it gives CASSYPRGQVAGKETQYF.

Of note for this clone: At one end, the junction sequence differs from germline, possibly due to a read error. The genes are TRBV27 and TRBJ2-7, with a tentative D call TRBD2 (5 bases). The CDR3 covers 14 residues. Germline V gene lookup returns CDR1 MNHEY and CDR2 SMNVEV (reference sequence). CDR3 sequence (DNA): TGTGGCAGCAGTCCTCTAGCTGGAGCATACGAGCAGTACTTC. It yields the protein CGSSPLAGAYEQYF.

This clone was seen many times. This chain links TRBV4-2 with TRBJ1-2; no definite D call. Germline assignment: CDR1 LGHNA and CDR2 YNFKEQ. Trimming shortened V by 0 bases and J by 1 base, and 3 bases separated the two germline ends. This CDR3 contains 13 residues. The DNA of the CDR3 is TGTGCCAGCAGCCAAGAAAGTAACTATGGCTACACCTTC. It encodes CASSQESNYGYTF.

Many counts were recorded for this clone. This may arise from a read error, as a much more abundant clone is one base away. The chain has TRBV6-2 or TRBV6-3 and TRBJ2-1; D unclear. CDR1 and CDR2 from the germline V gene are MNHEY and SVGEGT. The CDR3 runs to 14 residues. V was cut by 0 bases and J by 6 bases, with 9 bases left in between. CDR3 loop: CASSYSARVNEQFF. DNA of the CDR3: TGTGCCAGCAGTTACTCAGCTAGGGTCAATGAGCAGTTCTTC.

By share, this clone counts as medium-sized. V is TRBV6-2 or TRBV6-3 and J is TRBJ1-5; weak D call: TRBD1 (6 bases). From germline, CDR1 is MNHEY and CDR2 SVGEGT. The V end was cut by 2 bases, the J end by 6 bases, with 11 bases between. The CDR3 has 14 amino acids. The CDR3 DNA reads TGTGCCAGCAGTTACGGGGGCGCGAGTCAGCCCCAGCATTTT. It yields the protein CASSYGGASQPQHF.

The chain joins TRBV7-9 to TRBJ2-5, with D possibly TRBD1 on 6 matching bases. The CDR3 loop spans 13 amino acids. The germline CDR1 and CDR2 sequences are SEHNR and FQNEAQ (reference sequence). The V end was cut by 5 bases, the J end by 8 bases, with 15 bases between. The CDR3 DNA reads TGTGCCAGCAGCCCTGACAGGCCGGATACCCAGTACTTC. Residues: CASSPDRPDTQYF. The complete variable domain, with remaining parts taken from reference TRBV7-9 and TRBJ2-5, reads DTGVSQNPRHKITKRGQNVTFRCDPISEHNRLYWYRQTLGQGPEFLTYFQNEAQLEKSRLLSDRFSAERPKGSFSTLEIQRTEQGDSAMYLCASSPDRPDTQYFGPGTRLLVL.

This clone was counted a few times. CDR3 sequence: CSVPRLRTRTNEQFF. CDR3 coding DNA: TGCAGTGTTCCACGCCTGCGGACTAGGACAAATGAGCAGTTCTTC. The chain recombines TRBV20-1 with TRBJ2-1; 7 positions agree with TRBD2. The CDR3 is 15 amino acids. Germline CDR1 and CDR2: DFQATT and SNEGSKA (reference sequence). The trim removed 7 bases at V and 7 bases at J, leaving 16 bases unmatched.

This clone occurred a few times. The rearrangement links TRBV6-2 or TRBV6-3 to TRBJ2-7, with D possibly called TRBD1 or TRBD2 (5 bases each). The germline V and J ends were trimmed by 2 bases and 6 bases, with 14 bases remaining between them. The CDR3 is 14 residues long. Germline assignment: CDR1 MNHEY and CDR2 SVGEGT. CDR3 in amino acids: CASSYGQGVREQYF. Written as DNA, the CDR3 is TGTGCCAGCAGTTACGGGCAGGGAGTCCGCGAGCAGTACTTC.

CDR3 loop: CASSESKEDTQYF. The DNA for the CDR3 is TGCGCCAGCAGTGAGTCAAAGGAGGATACGCAGTATTTT. This rearrangement joins TRBV10-2 to TRBJ2-3, with no clear D. In germline, CDR1 is WSHSY, CDR2 SAAADI. V was trimmed by 0 bases and J by 6 bases, leaving 7 bases between them. The CDR3 totals 13 residues.

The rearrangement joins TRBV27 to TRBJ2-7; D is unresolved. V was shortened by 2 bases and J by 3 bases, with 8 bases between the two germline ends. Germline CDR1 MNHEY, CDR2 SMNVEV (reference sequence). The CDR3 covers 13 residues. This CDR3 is CASSLTDRYEQYF. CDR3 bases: TGTGCCAGCAGTTTAACGGACCGCTACGAGCAGTACTTC.

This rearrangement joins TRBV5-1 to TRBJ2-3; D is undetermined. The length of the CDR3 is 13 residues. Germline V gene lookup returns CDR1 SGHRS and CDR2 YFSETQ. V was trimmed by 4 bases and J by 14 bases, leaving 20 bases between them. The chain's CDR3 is CASSVDLAAPRYF. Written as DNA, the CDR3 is TGCGCCAGCAGCGTGGACCTCGCGGCCCCTAGGTATTTT.

This CDR3 is CSAREGADTEAFF. Here the CDR3 DNA reads TGCAGTGCTAGAGAGGGGGCGGACACTGAAGCTTTCTTT. V gene TRBV20-1 combines with J gene TRBJ1-1, with a possible D match to TRBD1 (6 bases). The germline CDR1 and CDR2 sequences are DFQATT and SNEGSKA (reference sequence). The CDR3 has 13 amino acids. V dropped 0 bases and J dropped 3 bases, with 8 bases sitting between them.

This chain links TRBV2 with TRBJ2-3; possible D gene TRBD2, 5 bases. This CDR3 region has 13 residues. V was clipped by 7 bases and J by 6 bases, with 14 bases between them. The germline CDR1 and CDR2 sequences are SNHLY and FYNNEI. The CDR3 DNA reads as TGTGCCAGCATGGACTGGGGTATTGATACGCAGTATTTT. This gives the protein CASMDWGIDTQYF.

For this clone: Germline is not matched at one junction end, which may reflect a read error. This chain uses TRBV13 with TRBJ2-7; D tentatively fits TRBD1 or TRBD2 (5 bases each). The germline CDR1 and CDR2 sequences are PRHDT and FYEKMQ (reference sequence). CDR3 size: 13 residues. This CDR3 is CASSFTDGEGRSF. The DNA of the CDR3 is TGTGCCAGCAGCTTCACGGACGGAGAGGGGCGGTCCTTC.

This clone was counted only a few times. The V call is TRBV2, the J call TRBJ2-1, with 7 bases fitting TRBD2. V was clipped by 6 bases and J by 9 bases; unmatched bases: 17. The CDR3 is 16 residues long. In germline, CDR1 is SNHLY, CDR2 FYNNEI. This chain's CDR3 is CASSPSRGEGLREQFF. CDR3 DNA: TGTGCCAGCAGCCCCAGCCGGGGGGAGGGCCTACGTGAGCAGTTCTTC.